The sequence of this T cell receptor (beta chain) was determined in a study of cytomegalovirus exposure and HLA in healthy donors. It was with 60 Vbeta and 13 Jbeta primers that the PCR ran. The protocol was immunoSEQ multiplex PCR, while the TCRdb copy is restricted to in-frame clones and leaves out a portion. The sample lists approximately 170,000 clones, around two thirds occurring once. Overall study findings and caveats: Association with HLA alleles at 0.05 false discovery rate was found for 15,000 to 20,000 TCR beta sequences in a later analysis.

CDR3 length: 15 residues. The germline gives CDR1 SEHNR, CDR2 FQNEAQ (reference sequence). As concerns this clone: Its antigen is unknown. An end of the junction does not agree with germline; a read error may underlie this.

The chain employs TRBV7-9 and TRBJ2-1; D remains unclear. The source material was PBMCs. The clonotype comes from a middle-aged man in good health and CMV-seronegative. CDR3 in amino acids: CSSSPERQSYNEQFF. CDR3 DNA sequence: TGTTCCAGCAGCCCCGAGAGACAAAGCTACAATGAGCAGTTCTTC.